One and the same sample provided the 2 T cell receptor beta chains below, sequenced in a study of identical twins. Via MiXCR, TCRdb re-called the 5' RACE reads, giving one row per CDR3 protein. Of about 150,000 distinct CDR3 sequences in the sample, around 3.4% were seen once. The source material was memory T cells sorted from blood. These receptors were obtained from a man aged 18 to 30 in good health.

The chain recombines TRBV2 with TRBJ1-1; D is unresolved. The CDR3 length is 13 residues. V gave up 2 bases and J gave up 4 bases, with 8 bases separating them. From germline, CDR1 is SNHLY and CDR2 FYNNEI. The CDR3 DNA reads as TGTGCCAGCAGTGAACCCAGGTCCACTGAAGCTTTCTTT. Protein: CASSEPRSTEAFF.

This clonotype was observed many times. The chain is built from TRBV19 and TRBJ2-5, with TRBD1 matching 7 bases. V trimming: 5 bases; J trimming: 4 bases; junction bases outside the gene matches: 10. This CDR3 comprises 15 residues. Germline V gene lookup returns CDR1 LNHDA and CDR2 SQIVND (reference sequence). Written as DNA, the CDR3 is TGTGCCAGTAGTCCCTGGGCTAAGGGGGCAGAGACCCAGTACTTC. Its translation: CASSPWAKGAETQYF. The variable domain in full, completed from reference TRBV19 and TRBJ2-5, reads DGGITQSPKYLFRKEGQNVTLSCEQNLNHDAMYWYRQDPGQGLRLIYYSQIVNDFQKGDIAEGYSVSREKKESFPLTVTSAQKNPTAFYLCASSPWAKGAETQYFGPGTRLLVL.